One sample yielded the 28 T cell receptor beta chains listed below, sequenced in a study of T cell repertoires in aging, cancer and after chemotherapy. TRB rearrangements spanning V, D and J were amplified using mixed TRB-A/B primers. TCRdb redid the calling of the multiplex PCR reads with MiXCR, one entry per CDR3 protein. Of about 8,700 distinct CDR3 sequences listed, roughly 32% are singletons. Peripheral blood genomic DNA, not sorted cells or RNA, was the template. What was sequenced was blood. The receptor source for this set is a human donor in good health.

This clonotype appeared a few times. The chain couples TRBV10-3 to TRBJ1-1, with D unclear. Germline CDR1 reads ENHRY; CDR2 reads SYGVKD. V lost 2 bases, J lost 3 bases, and 7 bases lay in between. The CDR3 is 13 amino acids. The CDR3 region has the DNA TGTGCCATCAGTGAGGAGGAATACACTGAAGCTTTCTTT. Translation gives CAISEEEYTEAFF.

The chain links TRBV7-2 to TRBJ2-5; 10 positions match TRBD2. The germline V gene has CDR1 SGHTA and CDR2 FQGNSA. J gave up 5 bases and V 2 bases, and 8 bases lay outside the gene matches. The CDR3 spans 16 residues. CDR3 region: CASSLTSGIRDETQYF. In DNA form, the CDR3 reads TGTGCCAGCAGCTTAACTAGCGGGATTAGGGATGAGACCCAGTACTTC.

This chain connects TRBV6-5 to TRBJ1-1, with D unclear. The V and J ends lost 2 bases and 11 bases respectively, with 15 bases between them. CDR1 is MNHEY and CDR2 is SVGAGI in the germline V gene. The CDR3 spans 13 residues. The CDR3 spells CASSYNREGVAFF. The CDR3 DNA is TGTGCCAGCAGTTACAACCGGGAAGGAGTGGCTTTCTTT.

The rearrangement links TRBV27 to TRBJ1-5, with D unclear. There are 14 residues in the CDR3. The V and J ends lost 3 bases and 4 bases respectively, with 10 bases between them. CDR1 is MNHEY and CDR2 is SMNVEV in the germline V gene (reference sequence). This CDR3 reads CASSFSDSNQPQHF. Here the CDR3 DNA reads TGTGCCAGCAGTTTCTCCGATTCTAATCAGCCCCAGCATTTT.

This clonotype has just a few counts. The chain joins TRBV6-2 or TRBV6-3 to TRBJ1-1, with 9 bases that match TRBD1. The J segment lost 4 bases and the V segment lost 7 bases, leaving 7 bases of the junction unmatched. There are 14 residues in the CDR3. Germline V gives CDR1 MNHEY, CDR2 SVGEGT. This chain's CDR3 is CASTLSTGGTEAFF. CDR3 nucleotides: TGTGCCAGCACCCTATCGACAGGGGGCACTGAAGCTTTCTTT.

V and J are TRBV6-5 and TRBJ2-6; 7 positions match TRBD1. Trimming removed 5 bases from V and 0 bases from J; junction bases left unmatched: 7. This CDR3 contains 17 residues. CDR1 is MNHEY and CDR2 is SVGAGI in the germline V gene. Written as DNA, the CDR3 is TGTGCCAGCAGTCTCGGACAGGTTCTCTCTGGGGCCAACGTCCTGACTTTC. Amino acid sequence: CASSLGQVLSGANVLTF.

This chain joins TRBV19 and TRBJ2-7; the D is unclear. The germline gives CDR1 LNHDA, CDR2 SQIVND (reference sequence). The CDR3 sequence is 13 residues long. V was trimmed by 2 bases and J by 0 bases, leaving 5 bases between them. CDR3 residues: CASSISSSYEQYF. The CDR3 DNA follows: TGTGCCAGTAGTATAAGTAGCTCCTACGAGCAGTACTTC.

The chain is built from TRBV6-5 and TRBJ2-7; a possible D gene is TRBD2 (6 bases). V lost 7 bases and J 9 bases, leaving 16 bases between the germline ends. Germline assignment: CDR1 MNHEY and CDR2 SVGAGI. This CDR3 has 12 residues. This CDR3 is CASISRTGVQYF. The CDR3 DNA sequence: TGTGCCAGCATCTCGCGGACGGGGGTGCAGTACTTC.

This clonotype is labeled as medium-sized. The rearrangement joins TRBV29-1 to TRBJ1-1; no definite D call. In germline, CDR1 is SQVTM, CDR2 ANQGSEA. V dropped 3 bases and J dropped 0 bases, with 8 bases sitting between them. This CDR3 has 13 residues. CDR3 region: CSVEGRMNTEAFF. The CDR3 DNA reads TGCAGCGTTGAGGGCAGGATGAACACTGAAGCTTTCTTT.

Only a few counts were recorded for this clonotype. The gene calls are TRBV27 and TRBJ2-1, with TRBD2 identical over 8 bases. The germline V gene encodes CDR1 MNHEY and CDR2 SMNVEV (reference sequence). The CDR3 loop spans 15 amino acids. J was trimmed by 2 bases and V by 2 bases; bases with no gene match: 2. CDR3 sequence reads: CASSLIAGPYNEQFF. The CDR3 DNA is TGTGCCAGCAGTTTAATAGCGGGACCCTACAATGAGCAGTTCTTC.

This clonotype was seen more than once but under ten times. The chain carries TRBV6-5 and TRBJ2-6, with TRBD2 identical over 12 bases. The CDR3 extends over 19 amino acids. V dropped 0 bases and J dropped 1; count of bases not matched to a gene: 4. Germline CDR1 and CDR2: MNHEY and SVGAGI. CDR3 loop: CASSYSQGLAGSGANVLTF. The CDR3 nucleotides read TGTGCCAGCAGTTACTCCCAAGGACTAGCGGGATCTGGGGCCAACGTCCTGACTTTC.

The gene calls are TRBV10-3 and TRBJ2-1, with D maybe TRBD2 (7 bases). Germline CDR1 ENHRY, CDR2 SYGVKD. The CDR3 consists of 16 residues. Trimming took 4 bases from V and 6 from J, leaving 19 bases between them. CDR3 in DNA: TGTGCCATCAGTGGTACGGGGGCGGGAGCCGTCAATGAGCAGTTCTTC. Its translation: CAISGTGAGAVNEQFF.

This chain joins TRBV27 and TRBJ2-5; 7 nucleotides match TRBD1. The trim removed 4 bases at V and 4 bases at J, leaving 3 bases unmatched. The CDR3 has 13 amino acids. Germline loops: CDR1 MNHEY, CDR2 SMNVEV (reference sequence). CDR3 DNA sequence: TGTGCCAGCAGTTATACAGGGGTAGAGACCCAGTACTTC. Its protein is CASSYTGVETQYF.

This clonotype came up a few times. The rearrangement joins TRBV6-2 or TRBV6-3 to TRBJ2-1; D possibly corresponds to TRBD2 (5 bases). The CDR3 extends over 15 amino acids. Per germline, CDR1 MNHEY and CDR2 SVGEGT. With 6 bases removed from V and 2 bases from J, the gap between germline ends came to 14 bases. CDR3 in DNA: TGTGCCAGCAGCCTCCGGGGAAACGCCTACAATGAGCAGTTCTTC. It specifies CASSLRGNAYNEQFF.

The gene calls are TRBV12-3 or TRBV12-4 and TRBJ2-7; 8 bases line up with TRBD1. Trimming at V came to 5 bases and at J to 4 bases, leaving 10 bases not matched to a gene. The CDR3 loop spans 15 amino acids. The CDR3 is CASSPPGQGFYEQYF. CDR3 sequence (DNA): TGTGCCAGCAGTCCCCCCGGACAGGGATTTTACGAGCAGTACTTC.

The chain couples TRBV28 to TRBJ2-4; D is perhaps TRBD1 or TRBD2 (7 bases each). V lost 3 bases, J lost 11 bases, and 17 bases lay in between. This CDR3 is built from 14 residues. Germline CDR1 reads MDHEN; CDR2 reads SYDVKM. The CDR3 protein is CASSFERGRGLQYF. CDR3 DNA sequence: TGTGCCAGCAGTTTCGAAAGGGGGCGGGGGCTTCAGTACTTC.

This clonotype was detected a few times. The chain uses TRBV10-3 and TRBJ2-7; D is tentatively TRBD1 or TRBD2 (5 bases each). The CDR3 is 15 residues long. CDR1 is ENHRY, CDR2 SYGVKD, per germline. V lost 6 bases and J lost 3, with 18 bases in between. The CDR3: CAISLGPRSNYEQYF. The DNA of the CDR3 is TGTGCCATCAGCCTGGGACCGAGGTCAAACTACGAGCAGTACTTC.

J is TRBJ1-4 and V is TRBV27; D is possibly TRBD1 (5 bases). CDR3 size: 16 residues. Trimming took 6 bases from V and 0 from J, leaving 14 bases between them. Germline V lookup: CDR1 MNHEY, CDR2 SMNVEV (reference sequence). The CDR3 DNA follows: TGTGCCAGCAGCGGGACTCTCCTAACAACTAATGAAAAACTGTTTTTT. Translation gives CASSGTLLTTNEKLFF.

This clonotype has only a few counts. V is TRBV20-1 and J is TRBJ2-5; D unresolved. The CDR3 loop spans 12 amino acids. The germline V gene encodes CDR1 DFQATT and CDR2 SNEGSKA (reference sequence). Trimming left V 4 bases short and J 0 bases short, with 6 bases between. The CDR3 bases are TGCAGTGCTACGGGCAACCAAGAGACCCAGTACTTC. This sequence encodes CSATGNQETQYF.

Concerning this clonotype itself: A read error is possible here, since a much larger clone lies one base away. The chain has TRBV29-1 and TRBJ2-7, with TRBD2 matching over 7 bases. Germline-derived CDR1 and CDR2 are SQVTM and ANQGSEA. Unmatched junction bases numbered 12, after V lost 7 bases and J lost 6 bases. The CDR3 is 13 amino acids. CDR3 loop: CSARLRLAVEQYF. DNA for the CDR3: TGCAGCGCCCGACTGAGGCTAGCGGTCGAGCAGTACTTC.

The genes are TRBV5-6 and TRBJ1-2; D is undetermined. The length of the CDR3 is 14 residues. V lost 0 bases and J lost 0, with 6 bases in between. The V gene's germline CDR1 is SGHDT and CDR2 YYEEEE. The CDR3, as DNA: TGTGCCAGCAGCTTGGGGGTAGCTAACTATGGCTACACCTTC. Its translation is CASSLGVANYGYTF. The full variable domain, completed using reference TRBV5-6 and TRBJ1-2, is DAGVTQSPTHLIKTRGQQVTLRCSPKSGHDTVSWYQQALGQGPQFIFQYYEEEERQRGNFPDRFSGHQFPNYSSELNVNALLLGDSALYLCASSLGVANYGYTFGSGTRLTVV.

The gene calls are TRBV20-1 and TRBJ1-5; D gene ambiguous. Germline-derived CDR1 and CDR2 are DFQATT and SNEGSKA (reference sequence). The CDR3 has 13 residues. The germline V and J ends were trimmed by 0 bases and 2 bases, with 5 bases remaining between them. Here the CDR3 reads CSARDDGNQPQHF. CDR3 DNA: TGCAGTGCTAGAGATGATGGCAATCAGCCCCAGCATTTT.

The chain carries TRBV12-3 or TRBV12-4 and TRBJ1-6; a possible D gene is TRBD1 (5 bases). Between the trimmed V and J ends, which lost 8 bases and 4 bases, there was a span of 12 bases. The CDR3 has 14 residues. CDR3: CASWGGPYNSPLHF. The CDR3 nucleotides read TGTGCCAGCTGGGGGGGACCTTATAATTCACCCCTCCACTTT.

This clonotype was counted a few times. The rearrangement joins TRBV12-3 or TRBV12-4 to TRBJ2-3; a possible D gene is TRBD2 (5 bases). The CDR3 consists of 14 residues. V was cut by 3 bases and J by 2 bases, with 9 bases left in between. The DNA of the CDR3 is TGTGCCAGCAGTTTCAGCGGTGACACAGATACGCAGTATTTT. It is translated as CASSFSGDTDTQYF.

V usage is TRBV18 and J usage is TRBJ2-2; the match to TRBD2 covers 10 bases. The CDR3 runs 18 residues. Losses at the gene ends were 5 bases for V and 0 bases for J; bases not matched to a gene: 9. Germline CDR1 reads KGHSH; CDR2 reads LQKENI. The CDR3 sequence is CASSEGLAVIANTGELFF. Here the CDR3 DNA reads TGTGCCAGCTCAGAAGGACTAGCGGTAATCGCGAACACCGGGGAGCTGTTTTTT. Variable domain in full (rest from reference TRBV18 and TRBJ2-2): NAGVMQNPRHLVRRRGQEARLRCSPMKGHSHVYWYRQLPEEGLKFMVYLQKENIIDESGMPKERFSAEFPKEGPSILRIQQVVRGDSAAYFCASSEGLAVIANTGELFFGEGSRLTVL.

A few counts support this clonotype. The rearrangement joins TRBV18 to TRBJ2-1; 11 positions match TRBD2. Trimming cost V 3 bases and J 5 bases; bases outside gene matches: 6. Per the germline V gene, CDR1 is KGHSH and CDR2 is LQKENI. The CDR3 consists of 16 residues. The DNA for the CDR3 is TGTGCCAGCTCACCGCCGGGACTAGCGGCAAACAATGAGCAGTTCTTC. Amino acid sequence: CASSPPGLAANNEQFF.

This chain uses TRBV6-2 or TRBV6-3 with TRBJ1-3, with D uncertain. This CDR3 spans 15 amino acids. Trimming removed 7 bases from V and 1 base from J, with 14 bases in between. Germline lookup yields CDR1 MNHEY and CDR2 SVGEGT. The CDR3 sequence: CASTTTWGSGNTIYF. The DNA of the CDR3 is TGTGCCAGCACCACTACTTGGGGATCTGGAAACACCATATATTTT.

CDR3 sequence reads: CASSGDRITDTQYF. As DNA, the CDR3 is TGTGCCAGCAGCGGGGACAGAATAACAGATACGCAGTATTTT. The chain combines TRBV27 with TRBJ2-3; 7 nucleotides line up with TRBD1. The J segment lost 3 bases and the V segment lost 6 bases, leaving 6 bases of the junction unmatched. The CDR3 has 14 residues. Looked up from germline, CDR1 is MNHEY and CDR2 is SMNVEV (reference sequence).